This entry lists 17 T cell receptor beta chains sequenced from one sample in a study of radiotherapy plus CTLA-4 blockade in lung cancer. Repertoires were generated with immunoSEQ multiplex PCR, while TCRdb's copy carries only in-frame clones and drops some. Of more than 75,000 clones listed, about four fifths are singletons. The sample here was peripheral blood, taken from a patient treated with radiotherapy plus ipilimumab. The receptors originated from a human donor with non-small cell lung cancer who had a partial response to radiotherapy plus ipilimumab. Some clones in this sample may be carry-over from other donors' samples.

The chain is built from TRBV10-3 and TRBJ2-1; perhaps TRBD2 as D (5 bases). The V end was cut by 10 bases, the J end by 4 bases, with 17 bases between. The germline CDR1 and CDR2 sequences are ENHRY and SYGVKD. There are 14 residues in the CDR3. The CDR3 here is CATQAAGVYNEQFF. The CDR3 DNA sequence: TGTGCCACCCAAGCGGCCGGCGTTTACAATGAGCAGTTCTTC.

The chain uses TRBV11-3 and TRBJ1-1, with D possibly matching TRBD1 (5 bases). Germline loops: CDR1 SGHNT, CDR2 YENEEA. V shed 5 bases and J shed 2 bases, with 9 bases lying between them. The CDR3 is 13 amino acids. The CDR3 here is CASSTRVNTEAFF. CDR3 nucleotide sequence: TGTGCCAGCAGCACCAGGGTTAACACTGAAGCTTTCTTT.

The chain links TRBV19 to TRBJ2-7; the match to TRBD1 covers 10 bases. The CDR3 consists of 15 residues. Germline V gene data show CDR1 as LNHDA and CDR2 as SQIVND (reference sequence). Unmatched junction bases numbered 3, after V lost 1 base and J lost 3 bases. The CDR3 protein is CASSIGQGAVYEQYF. CDR3 sequence (DNA): TGTGCCAGTAGTATAGGACAGGGGGCGGTCTACGAGCAGTACTTC.

This clone came up a few times. The chain carries TRBV27 and TRBJ1-6; 10 bases map to TRBD1. The germline V gene encodes CDR1 MNHEY and CDR2 SMNVEV (reference sequence). The trim removed 3 bases at V and 5 bases at J, leaving 4 bases unmatched. The length of the CDR3 is 16 residues. The CDR3 sequence is CASSFQGQGNNSPLHF. The DNA for the CDR3 is TGTGCCAGCAGTTTTCAGGGACAGGGGAATAATTCACCCCTCCACTTT.

This chain connects TRBV7-9 to TRBJ2-3; unclear D gene. The CDR3 sequence is 13 residues long. V shed 8 bases and J shed 4 bases, with 13 bases lying between them. Germline V gene lookup returns CDR1 SEHNR and CDR2 FQNEAQ (reference sequence). The CDR3 nucleotides read TGTGCCAGCGCACCCCCGGTAGCAGATACGCAGTATTTT. Translating it yields CASAPPVADTQYF.

This clone was found once. The chain employs TRBV5-1 and TRBJ2-5, with 8 positions matching TRBD2. From germline, CDR1 is SGHRS and CDR2 YFSETQ. This CDR3 has 18 residues. Trimming cost V 1 base and J 1 base; bases outside gene matches: 12. The CDR3 bases are TGCGCCAGCAGCTTGTCGGCTGGTTATACTAGCGGCCAAGAGACCCAGTACTTC. Its protein is CASSLSAGYTSGQETQYF.

V and J are TRBV10-3 and TRBJ2-3; 12 bases map to TRBD1. From germline, CDR1 is ENHRY and CDR2 SYGVKD. V trimming: 2 bases; J trimming: 6 bases; junction bases outside the gene matches: 6. This CDR3 has 16 amino acids. CDR3 nucleotide sequence: TGTGCCATCAGTGAGGAAGGGACAGGGGGCGTGGATACGCAGTATTTT. Protein sequence: CAISEEGTGGVDTQYF.

V is TRBV28 and J is TRBJ2-3; D is undetermined. This CDR3 comprises 12 residues. Trimming cost V 4 bases and J 2 bases, with 4 bases left between them. Germline CDR1 and CDR2: MDHEN and SYDVKM. DNA for the CDR3: TGTGCCAGCAGTTCACTCACAGATACGCAGTATTTT. It codes for CASSSLTDTQYF. The whole variable domain, remainder taken from reference TRBV28 and TRBJ2-3, is DVKVTQSSRYLVKRTGEKVFLECVQDMDHENMFWYRQDPGLGLRLIYFSYDVKMKEKGDIPEGYSVSREKKERFSLILESASTNQTSMYLCASSSLTDTQYFGPGTRLTVL.

The V call is TRBV6-6, the J call TRBJ2-7, with 10 positions matching TRBD2. Looked up from germline, CDR1 is MNHNY and CDR2 is SVGAGI (reference sequence). The CDR3 runs to 15 residues. Trimming at V came to 6 bases and at J to 8 bases, leaving 13 bases not matched to a gene. The CDR3 nucleotides read TGTGCCAGCAGCGCTCAACGCGGACTAGCGGCAAAGCAGTACTTC. Encoded protein: CASSAQRGLAAKQYF.

This chain connects TRBV7-9 to TRBJ2-3; 8 bases match TRBD2. The CDR3 sequence is 17 residues long. CDR1 SEHNR and CDR2 FQNEAQ come from the germline V gene (reference sequence). V was clipped by 5 bases and J by 0 bases; unmatched bases: 10. The DNA of the CDR3 is TGTGCCAGCAGCCCCCGGGGGGGCGGTTCTAGCACAGATACGCAGTATTTT. It specifies CASSPRGGGSSTDTQYF.

CDR3 loop: CASSEYQDSSYNEQFF. CDR3 sequence (DNA): TGCGCCAGCAGTGAGTATCAGGACAGTTCCTACAATGAGCAGTTCTTC. The chain combines TRBV10-1 with TRBJ2-1; possible D gene TRBD1, 6 bases. This CDR3 is built from 16 residues. Looked up from germline, CDR1 is WNHNN and CDR2 is SYGVQD (reference sequence). Trimming took 1 base from V and 1 from J, leaving 11 bases between them.

The genes are TRBV29-1 and TRBJ2-7; the D is unclear. V was pared by 3 bases and J by 2 bases, with 8 bases between. The CDR3 runs 12 residues. Per germline, CDR1 SQVTM and CDR2 ANQGSEA. In nucleotides, the CDR3 is TGCAGCGTTGAGGTTCGAGCCTACGAGCAGTACTTC. This codes for CSVEVRAYEQYF.

This chain connects TRBV5-1 to TRBJ1-6; D ambiguous. Trimming pared 0 bases from V and 8 bases from J, leaving 6 bases between. This CDR3 comprises 13 residues. In germline, CDR1 is SGHRS, CDR2 YFSETQ. The CDR3 spells CASSLEEYSPLHF. The CDR3 DNA reads as TGCGCCAGCAGCTTGGAGGAGTATTCACCCCTCCACTTT. Looking up the rest from reference TRBV5-1 and TRBJ1-6 gives the full variable domain: KAGVTQTPRYLIKTRGQQVTLSCSPISGHRSVSWYQQTPGQGLQFLFEYFSETQRNKGNFPGRFSGRQFSNSRSEMNVSTLELGDSALYLCASSLEEYSPLHFGNGTRLTVT.

The chain has TRBV4-2 and TRBJ2-1, with 8 bases matching TRBD2. Unmatched junction bases numbered 8, after V lost 0 bases and J lost 4 bases. CDR3 length: 17 residues. The germline gives CDR1 LGHNA, CDR2 YNFKEQ. The CDR3 here is CASSQDPPSGSYNEQFF. DNA for the CDR3: TGTGCCAGCAGCCAAGATCCCCCTAGCGGGTCATACAATGAGCAGTTCTTC.

V is TRBV5-1 and J is TRBJ2-3, with TRBD2 matching over 10 bases. The germline CDR1 and CDR2 sequences are SGHRS and YFSETQ. V was clipped by 0 bases and J by 4 bases; unmatched bases: 2. The CDR3 has 15 amino acids. CDR3 nucleotides: TGCGCCAGCAGCTTGGCTAGCGGGAGCCCAGATACGCAGTATTTT. This gives the protein CASSLASGSPDTQYF.

The chain is built from TRBV28 and TRBJ2-2, with TRBD2 matching 7 bases. V was pared by 5 bases and J by 9 bases, with 12 bases of the junction left unmatched. The CDR3 length is 15 residues. CDR1 is MDHEN, CDR2 SYDVKM, per germline. CDR3 DNA: TGTGCCAGCAGTCCTAGCGGAGACCCGATCAGGGAGCTGTTTTTT. This encodes CASSPSGDPIRELFF.

V and J are TRBV7-6 and TRBJ2-3, with 9 positions matching TRBD1. The CDR3 is 15 amino acids. Germline CDR1 and CDR2: SGHVS and FNYEAQ. The trim removed 5 bases at V and 4 bases at J, leaving 7 bases unmatched. The CDR3 DNA reads as TGTGCCAGCAGCGCGTACAGGGGGCGCCCAGATACGCAGTATTTT. This sequence encodes CASSAYRGRPDTQYF.